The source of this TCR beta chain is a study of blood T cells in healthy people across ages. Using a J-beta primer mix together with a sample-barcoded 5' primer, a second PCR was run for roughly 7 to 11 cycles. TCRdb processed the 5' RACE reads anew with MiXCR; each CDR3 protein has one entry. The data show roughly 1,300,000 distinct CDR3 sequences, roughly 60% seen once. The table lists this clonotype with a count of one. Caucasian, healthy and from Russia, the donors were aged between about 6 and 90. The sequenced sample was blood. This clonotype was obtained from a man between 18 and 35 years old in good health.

CDR3 sequence reads: CASSQGAGEKGGYTF. In nucleotides, the CDR3 is TGCGCCAGCAGCCAAGGAGCAGGGGAGAAAGGTGGCTACACCTTC. This chain uses TRBV4-1 with TRBJ1-2; D may be TRBD1 (6 bases). V shed 1 base and J shed 7 bases, with 16 bases lying between them. This CDR3 spans 15 amino acids. Per germline, CDR1 MGHRA and CDR2 YSYEKL.